The T cell receptor beta chain under discussion was sequenced for a study of OX40 agonist ivuxolimab in advanced cancers. The table came from immunoSEQ multiplex PCR; TCRdb's copy has only in-frame clones and leaves some out. The sample yields some 70,000 clones, about nine tenths seen once. From germline, CDR1 is LNHDA and CDR2 SQIVND (reference sequence). V lost 5 bases to trimming and J lost 3 bases, with 13 bases between them. The CDR3 runs 14 residues. This TCR derives from an adult with an advanced solid tumor such as melanoma, head and neck, liver or kidney cancer. The input for sequencing was CD4+ or CD8+ T cells sorted from blood, taken in a trial of the OX40 agonist ivuxolimab. The V gene is TRBV19, the J gene TRBJ2-5, with D perhaps matching TRBD1 or TRBD2 (5 bases each). CDR3 nucleotide sequence: TGTGCCAGTAGTGGCAGGGAGAAAAAAGAGACCCAGTACTTC. The encoded protein is CASSGREKKETQYF.